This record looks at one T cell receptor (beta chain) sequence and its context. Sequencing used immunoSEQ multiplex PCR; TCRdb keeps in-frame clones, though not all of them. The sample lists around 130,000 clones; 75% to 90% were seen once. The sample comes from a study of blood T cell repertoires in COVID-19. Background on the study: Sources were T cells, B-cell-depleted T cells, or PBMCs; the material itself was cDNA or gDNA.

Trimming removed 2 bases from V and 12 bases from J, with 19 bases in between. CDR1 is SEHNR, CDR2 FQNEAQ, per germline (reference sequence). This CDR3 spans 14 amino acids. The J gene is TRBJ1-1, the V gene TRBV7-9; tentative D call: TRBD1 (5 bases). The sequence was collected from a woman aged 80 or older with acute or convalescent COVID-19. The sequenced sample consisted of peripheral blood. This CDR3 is CASSLYPEEGRSFF. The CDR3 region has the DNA TGTGCCAGCAGCTTATACCCCGAGGAGGGGCGGTCTTTCTTT.